The next 2 T cell receptor beta chains were all read from a single sample in a study of T cells expressing NK-cell markers. Reprocessing the 5' RACE reads, TCRdb reports a single entry for every CDR3 protein and omits DNA. The table for this sample gives hundreds of distinct CDR3 sequences. The sequenced sample consisted of blood T cells: a sorted CD56 or NKG2C T cell subset, CD4+ or CD8+ T cells, or bulk PBMC T cells (not recorded which). The receptors stem from a woman between 45 and 65 years old in good health.

The V and J genes are TRBV6-1 and TRBJ1-5. The CDR3 consists of 13 residues. Germline-derived CDR1 and CDR2 are MNHNS and SASEGT. The CDR3 protein is CASSDGHGQPQHF.

The chain employs TRBV5-4 and TRBJ2-7. Germline loops: CDR1 SGHNT, CDR2 YYREEE (reference sequence). This CDR3 has 13 residues. CDR3 in amino acids: CASSLGLTYEQYF.